Here is one T cell receptor beta chain with its context. Antigen unknown. The read gets to within 3 residues of the CDR3 end, and the germline J gene fills in the rest. Generated by immunoSEQ multiplex PCR, the TCRdb table keeps only in-frame clones and is missing some. This sample carries under 45,000 clones, with 7.6% going to the ten biggest clones. This sample is drawn from a study of T cells in women clearing cervical HPV infection. Study-level background: Cases were women with histologically confirmed HPV16-related CIN3 or worse, including a couple of invasive cancers. Case blood was drawn when the lesion was first found; control blood after infection became undetectable. Cases' blood sampling followed lesion detection by median around 23 weeks (90 to 200). General study findings and limits: CIN3+ cases had significantly higher TCR richness than controls; evenness did not differ.

Germline assignment: CDR1 MNHEY and CDR2 SVGEGT. J was trimmed by 4 bases and V by 6 bases; bases with no gene match: 4. The CDR3 covers 15 residues. The sequenced material came from blood buffy coat. J is TRBJ2-1 and V is TRBV6-2 or TRBV6-3, with 12 bases aligning to TRBD2. The sequence was obtained from a woman aged 18 to 69 with a cervical HPV16 infection that either progressed to CIN3+ or cleared (not recorded which). This CDR3 is CASRGLAGTYNEQFF. CDR3 DNA, as far as it was read: TGTGCCAGCAGAGGACTAGCGGGGACATACAATGAG.